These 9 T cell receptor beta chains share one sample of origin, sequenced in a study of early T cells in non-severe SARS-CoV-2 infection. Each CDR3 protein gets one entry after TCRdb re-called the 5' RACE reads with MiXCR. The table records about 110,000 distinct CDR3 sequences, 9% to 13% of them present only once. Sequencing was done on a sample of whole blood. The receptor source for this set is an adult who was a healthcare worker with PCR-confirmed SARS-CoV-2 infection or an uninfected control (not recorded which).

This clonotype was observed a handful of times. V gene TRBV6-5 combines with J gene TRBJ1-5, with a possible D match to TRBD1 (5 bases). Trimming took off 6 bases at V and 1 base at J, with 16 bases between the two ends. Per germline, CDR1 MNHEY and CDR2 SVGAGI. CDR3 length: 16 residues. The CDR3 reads CASSPELGRSNQPQHF. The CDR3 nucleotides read TGTGCCAGCAGCCCCGAATTGGGACGGAGCAATCAGCCCCAGCATTTT.

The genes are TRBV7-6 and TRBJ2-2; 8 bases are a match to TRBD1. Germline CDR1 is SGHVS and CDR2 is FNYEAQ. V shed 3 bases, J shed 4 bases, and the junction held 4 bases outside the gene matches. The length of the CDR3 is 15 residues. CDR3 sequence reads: CASSLGTGPTGELFF. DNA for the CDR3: TGTGCCAGCAGCTTGGGGACAGGCCCCACCGGGGAGCTGTTTTTT.

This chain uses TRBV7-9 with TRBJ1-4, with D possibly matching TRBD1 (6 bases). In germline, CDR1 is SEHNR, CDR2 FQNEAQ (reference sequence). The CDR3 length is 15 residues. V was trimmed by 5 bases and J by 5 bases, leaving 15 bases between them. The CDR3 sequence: CASSRDNAPNEKLFF. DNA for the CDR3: TGTGCCAGCAGCCGGGACAACGCTCCCAATGAAAAACTGTTTTTT.

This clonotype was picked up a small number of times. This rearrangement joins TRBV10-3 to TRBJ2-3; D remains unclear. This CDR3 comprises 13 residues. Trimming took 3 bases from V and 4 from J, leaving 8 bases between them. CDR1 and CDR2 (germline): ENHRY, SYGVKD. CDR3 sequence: CAISDGAPDTQYF. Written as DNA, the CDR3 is TGTGCCATCAGTGACGGCGCCCCAGATACGCAGTATTTT.

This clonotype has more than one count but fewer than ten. The CDR3 sequence is CASSPLPYEQYF. The CDR3 DNA sequence: TGTGCCAGCAGTCCTCTCCCCTACGAGCAGTACTTC. The chain is built from TRBV2 and TRBJ2-7; D gene unclear. This CDR3 is 12 amino acids long. V dropped 5 bases and J dropped 2 bases, with 7 bases sitting between them. Looked up from germline, CDR1 is SNHLY and CDR2 is FYNNEI.

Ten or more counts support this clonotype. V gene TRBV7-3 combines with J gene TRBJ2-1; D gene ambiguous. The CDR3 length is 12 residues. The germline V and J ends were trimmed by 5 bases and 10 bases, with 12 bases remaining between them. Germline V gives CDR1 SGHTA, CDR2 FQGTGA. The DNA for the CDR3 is TGTGCCAGCAGCGTAATGCGTGGGGAGCAGTTCTTC. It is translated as CASSVMRGEQFF.

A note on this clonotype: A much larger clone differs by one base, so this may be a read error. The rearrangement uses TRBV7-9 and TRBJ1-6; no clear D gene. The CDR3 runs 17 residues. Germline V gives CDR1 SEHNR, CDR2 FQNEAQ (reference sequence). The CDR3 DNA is TGTGCCAGCAGCTTAGCGCTTGCAGACTCCTATAATTCACCCCCCCACTTT. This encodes CASSLALADSYNSPPHF.

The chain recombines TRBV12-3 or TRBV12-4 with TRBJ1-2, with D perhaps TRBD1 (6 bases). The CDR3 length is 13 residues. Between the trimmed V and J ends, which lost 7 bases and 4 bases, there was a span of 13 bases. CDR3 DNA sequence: TGTGCCAGCACCATAGGGGGGTCCTATGGCTACACCTTC. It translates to CASTIGGSYGYTF.

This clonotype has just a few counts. CDR3 region: CASSLFAGPGLDGYTF. The CDR3 region has the DNA TGTGCCAGCAGTTTATTCGCTGGCCCAGGATTGGATGGCTACACCTTC. The V gene is TRBV27, the J gene TRBJ1-2; D is uncertain. CDR3 length equals 16 residues. The ends were cut back, 1 base at V and 6 bases at J, with 18 bases in the middle. Germline V gives CDR1 MNHEY, CDR2 SMNVEV (reference sequence).